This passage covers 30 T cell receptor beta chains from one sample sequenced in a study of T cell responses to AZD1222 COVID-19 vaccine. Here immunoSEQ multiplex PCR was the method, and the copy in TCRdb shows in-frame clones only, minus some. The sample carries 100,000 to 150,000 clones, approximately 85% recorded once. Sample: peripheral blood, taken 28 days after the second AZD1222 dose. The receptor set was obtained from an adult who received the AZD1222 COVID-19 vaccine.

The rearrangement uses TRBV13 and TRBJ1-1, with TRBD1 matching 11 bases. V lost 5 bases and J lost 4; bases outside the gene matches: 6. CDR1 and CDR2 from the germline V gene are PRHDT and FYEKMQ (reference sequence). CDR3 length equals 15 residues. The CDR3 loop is CASSPPGTGGTEAFF. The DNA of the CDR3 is TGTGCCAGCAGCCCCCCGGGGACAGGGGGCACTGAAGCTTTCTTT.

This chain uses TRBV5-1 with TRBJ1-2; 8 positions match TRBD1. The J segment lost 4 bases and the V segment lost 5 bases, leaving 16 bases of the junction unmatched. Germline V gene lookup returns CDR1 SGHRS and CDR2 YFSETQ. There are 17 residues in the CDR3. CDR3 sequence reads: CASRPNPGGGSVYGYTF. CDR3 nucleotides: TGCGCCAGCAGACCAAATCCAGGGGGCGGCTCGGTCTATGGCTACACCTTC.

The CDR3 DNA sequence: TGTGCCAGCGGGGGACAGGGCTCACCCCTCCACTTT. This gives the protein CASGGQGSPLHF. The chain recombines TRBV2 with TRBJ1-6, with 9 nucleotides matching TRBD1. The ends lost 8 bases at V and 10 bases at J; junction bases unmatched: 3. Per the germline V gene, CDR1 is SNHLY and CDR2 is FYNNEI. The CDR3 loop spans 12 amino acids.

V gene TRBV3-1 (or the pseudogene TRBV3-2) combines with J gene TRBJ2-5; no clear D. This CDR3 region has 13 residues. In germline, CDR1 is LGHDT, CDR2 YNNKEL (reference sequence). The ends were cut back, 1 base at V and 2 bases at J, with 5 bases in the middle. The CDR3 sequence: CASSQGLQETQYF. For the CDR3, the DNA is TGTGCCAGCAGCCAAGGCCTGCAAGAGACCCAGTACTTC.

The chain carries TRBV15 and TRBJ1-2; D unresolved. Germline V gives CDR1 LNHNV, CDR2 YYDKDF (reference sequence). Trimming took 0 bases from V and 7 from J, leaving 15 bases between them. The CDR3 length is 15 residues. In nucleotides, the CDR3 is TGTGCCACCAGCAGAGATCCTAGGCCAGACCTTGGCTACACCTTC. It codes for CATSRDPRPDLGYTF.

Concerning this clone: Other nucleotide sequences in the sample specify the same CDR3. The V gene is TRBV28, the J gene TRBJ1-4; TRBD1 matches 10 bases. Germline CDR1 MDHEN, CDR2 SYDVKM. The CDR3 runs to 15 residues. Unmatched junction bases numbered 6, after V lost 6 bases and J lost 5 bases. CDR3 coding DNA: TGTGCCAGCAGCTCACCGGGACAGGGGAATGAAAAACTGTTTTTT. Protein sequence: CASSSPGQGNEKLFF.

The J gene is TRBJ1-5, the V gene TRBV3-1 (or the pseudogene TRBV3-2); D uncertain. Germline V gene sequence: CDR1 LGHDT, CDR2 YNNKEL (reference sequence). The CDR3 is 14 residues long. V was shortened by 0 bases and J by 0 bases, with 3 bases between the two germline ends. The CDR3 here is CASSQEGSNQPQHF. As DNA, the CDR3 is TGTGCCAGCAGCCAAGAAGGTAGCAATCAGCCCCAGCATTTT.

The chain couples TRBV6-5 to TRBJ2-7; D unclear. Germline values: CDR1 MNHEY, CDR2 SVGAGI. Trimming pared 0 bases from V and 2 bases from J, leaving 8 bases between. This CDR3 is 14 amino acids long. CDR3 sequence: CASSYSWAAYEQYF. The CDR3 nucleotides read TGTGCCAGCAGTTACTCCTGGGCTGCCTACGAGCAGTACTTC.

CDR3 loop: CASMRGSTDTQYF. For the CDR3, the DNA is TGTGCCAGCATGCGGGGGAGCACAGATACGCAGTATTTT. The rearrangement links TRBV9 to TRBJ2-3, with 7 bases lining up with TRBD2. V shed 6 bases and J 0 bases; nucleotides not matched to a gene: 1. This CDR3 is built from 13 residues. Germline CDR1 is SGDLS and CDR2 is YYNGEE.

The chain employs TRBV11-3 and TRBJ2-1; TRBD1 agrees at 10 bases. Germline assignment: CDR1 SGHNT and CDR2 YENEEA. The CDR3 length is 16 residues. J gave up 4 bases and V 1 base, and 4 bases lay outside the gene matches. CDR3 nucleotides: TGTGCCAGCAGCTTAGGGGGACAGGGGACTTACAATGAGCAGTTCTTC. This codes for CASSLGGQGTYNEQFF. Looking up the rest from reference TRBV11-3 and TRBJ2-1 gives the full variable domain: EAGVVQSPRYKIIEKKQPVAFWCNPISGHNTLYWYLQNLGQGPELLIRYENEEAVDDSQLPKDRFSAERLKGVDSTLKIQPAELGDSAVYLCASSLGGQGTYNEQFFGPGTRLTVL.

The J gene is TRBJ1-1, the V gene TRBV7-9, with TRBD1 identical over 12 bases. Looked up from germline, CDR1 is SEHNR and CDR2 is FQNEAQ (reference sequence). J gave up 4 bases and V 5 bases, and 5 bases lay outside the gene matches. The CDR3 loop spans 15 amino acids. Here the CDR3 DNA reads TGTGCCAGCAGCCCGGGACAGGGGGCCTTCACTGAAGCTTTCTTT. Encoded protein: CASSPGQGAFTEAFF.

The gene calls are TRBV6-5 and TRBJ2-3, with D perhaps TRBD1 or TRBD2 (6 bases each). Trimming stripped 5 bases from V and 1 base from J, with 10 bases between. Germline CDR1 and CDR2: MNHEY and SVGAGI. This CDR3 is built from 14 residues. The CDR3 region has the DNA TGTGCCAGCAGTCGGGGGCGCGGCACAGATACGCAGTATTTT. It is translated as CASSRGRGTDTQYF.

The CDR3 DNA is TGCGCCAGCAGCTTGACGGTTGAGACCCAGTACTTC. Protein product: CASSLTVETQYF. V and J are TRBV5-1 and TRBJ2-5; D gene ambiguous. The V gene's germline CDR1 is SGHRS and CDR2 YFSETQ. Trimming left V 1 base short and J 5 bases short, with 6 bases between. CDR3 size: 12 residues.

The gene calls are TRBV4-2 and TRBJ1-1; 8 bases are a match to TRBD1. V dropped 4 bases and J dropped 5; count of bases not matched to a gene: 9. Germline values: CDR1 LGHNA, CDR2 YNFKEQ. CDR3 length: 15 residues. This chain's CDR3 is CASSPHRTGRTEAFF. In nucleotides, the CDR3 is TGTGCCAGCAGCCCCCATCGGACAGGGAGAACTGAAGCTTTCTTT.

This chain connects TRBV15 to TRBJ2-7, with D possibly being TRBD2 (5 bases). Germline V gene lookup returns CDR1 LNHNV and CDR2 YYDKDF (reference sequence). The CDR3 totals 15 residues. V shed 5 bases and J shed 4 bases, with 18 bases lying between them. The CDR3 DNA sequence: TGTGCCACCAGCTTTCAAGACTCCGGAGGATACGAGCAGTACTTC. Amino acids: CATSFQDSGGYEQYF.

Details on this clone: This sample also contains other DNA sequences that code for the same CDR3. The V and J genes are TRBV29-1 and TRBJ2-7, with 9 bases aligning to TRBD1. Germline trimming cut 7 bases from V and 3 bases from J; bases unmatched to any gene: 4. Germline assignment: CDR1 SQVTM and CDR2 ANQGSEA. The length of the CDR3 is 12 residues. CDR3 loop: CSAGTGIYEQYF. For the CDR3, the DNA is TGCAGCGCAGGGACAGGGATCTACGAGCAGTACTTC.

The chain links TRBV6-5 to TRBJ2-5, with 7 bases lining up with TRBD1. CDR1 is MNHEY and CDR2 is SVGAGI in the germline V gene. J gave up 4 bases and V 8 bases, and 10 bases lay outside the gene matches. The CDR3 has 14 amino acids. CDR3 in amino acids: CASGTADPRETQYF. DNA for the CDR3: TGTGCCAGCGGGACAGCCGACCCGAGAGAGACCCAGTACTTC.

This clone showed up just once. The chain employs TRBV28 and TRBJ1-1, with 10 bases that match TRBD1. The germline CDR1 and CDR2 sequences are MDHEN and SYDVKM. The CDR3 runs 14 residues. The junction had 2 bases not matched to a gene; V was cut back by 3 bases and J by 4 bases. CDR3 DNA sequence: TGTGCCAGCAGTTTGACAGGGGGCGTCACTGAAGCTTTCTTT. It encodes CASSLTGGVTEAFF. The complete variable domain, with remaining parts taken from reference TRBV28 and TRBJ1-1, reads DVKVTQSSRYLVKRTGEKVFLECVQDMDHENMFWYRQDPGLGLRLIYFSYDVKMKEKGDIPEGYSVSREKKERFSLILESASTNQTSMYLCASSLTGGVTEAFFGQGTRLTVV.

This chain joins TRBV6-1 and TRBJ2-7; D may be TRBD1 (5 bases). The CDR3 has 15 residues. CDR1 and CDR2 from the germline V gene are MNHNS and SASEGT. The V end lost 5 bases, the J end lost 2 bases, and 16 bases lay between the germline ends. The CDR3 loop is CASSTQADRTYEQYF. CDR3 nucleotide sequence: TGTGCCAGCAGTACGCAAGCCGACAGAACCTACGAGCAGTACTTC.

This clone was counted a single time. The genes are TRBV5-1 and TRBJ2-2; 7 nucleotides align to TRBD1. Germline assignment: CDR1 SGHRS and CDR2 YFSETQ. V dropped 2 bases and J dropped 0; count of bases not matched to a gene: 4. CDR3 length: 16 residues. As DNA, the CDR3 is TGCGCCAGCAGCTTCTCCGGGACAGCGAACACCGGGGAGCTGTTTTTT. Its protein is CASSFSGTANTGELFF.

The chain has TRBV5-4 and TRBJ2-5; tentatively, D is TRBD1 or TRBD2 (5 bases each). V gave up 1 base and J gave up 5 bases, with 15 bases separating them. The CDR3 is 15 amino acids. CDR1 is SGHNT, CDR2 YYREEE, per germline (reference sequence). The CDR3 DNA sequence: TGTGCCAGCAGCTTGCGGTCCGGGACCCTCGAGACCCAGTACTTC. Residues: CASSLRSGTLETQYF.

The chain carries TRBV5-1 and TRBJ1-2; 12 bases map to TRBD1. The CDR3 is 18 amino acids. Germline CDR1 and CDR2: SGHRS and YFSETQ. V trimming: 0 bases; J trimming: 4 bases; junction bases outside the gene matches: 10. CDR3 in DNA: TGCGCCAGCAGCTTGGCGGGGACAGGGGGCGCAAGGAGCTATGGCTACACCTTC. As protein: CASSLAGTGGARSYGYTF.

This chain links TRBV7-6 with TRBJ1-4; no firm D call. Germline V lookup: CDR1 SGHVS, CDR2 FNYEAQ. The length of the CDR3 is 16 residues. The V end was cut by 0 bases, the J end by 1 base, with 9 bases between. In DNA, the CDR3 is TGTGCCAGCAGCTTAGCCCCTCCCGGAACTAATGAAAAACTGTTTTTT. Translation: CASSLAPPGTNEKLFF. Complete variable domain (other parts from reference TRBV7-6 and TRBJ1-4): GAGVSQSPRYKVTKRGQDVALRCDPISGHVSLYWYRQALGQGPEFLTYFNYEAQQDKSGLPNDRFSAERPEGSISTLTIQRTEQRDSAMYRCASSLAPPGTNEKLFFGSGTQLSVL.

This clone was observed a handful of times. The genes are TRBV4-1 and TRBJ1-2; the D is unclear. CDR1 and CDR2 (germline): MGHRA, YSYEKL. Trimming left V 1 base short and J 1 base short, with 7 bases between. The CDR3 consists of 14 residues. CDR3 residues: CASSQGTGNYGYTF. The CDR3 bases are TGCGCCAGCAGCCAAGGGACGGGTAACTATGGCTACACCTTC.

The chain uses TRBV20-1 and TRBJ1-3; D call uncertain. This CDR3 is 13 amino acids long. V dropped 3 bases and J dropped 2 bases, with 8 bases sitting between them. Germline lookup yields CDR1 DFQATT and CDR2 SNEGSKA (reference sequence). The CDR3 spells CSASVATGNTIYF. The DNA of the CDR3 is TGCAGTGCTAGTGTGGCCACTGGAAACACCATATATTTT.

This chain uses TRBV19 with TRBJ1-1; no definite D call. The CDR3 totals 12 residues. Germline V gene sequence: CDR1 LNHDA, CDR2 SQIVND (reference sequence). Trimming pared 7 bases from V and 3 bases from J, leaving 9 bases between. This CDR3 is CASTNWDTEAFF. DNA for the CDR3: TGTGCCAGTACCAACTGGGACACTGAAGCTTTCTTT. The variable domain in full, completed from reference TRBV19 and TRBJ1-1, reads DGGITQSPKYLFRKEGQNVTLSCEQNLNHDAMYWYRQDPGQGLRLIYYSQIVNDFQKGDIAEGYSVSREKKESFPLTVTSAQKNPTAFYLCASTNWDTEAFFGQGTRLTVV.

For the CDR3, the DNA is TGTGCCAGCAGCTTAGAAGGGGACCCCTCGTCTGAAGCTTTCTTT. It encodes CASSLEGDPSSEAFF. This rearrangement joins TRBV7-6 to TRBJ1-1, with D possibly TRBD1 on 5 matching bases. The CDR3 is made up of 15 amino acids. Trimming stripped 1 base from V and 6 bases from J, with 15 bases between. CDR1 and CDR2 from the germline V gene are SGHVS and FNYEAQ. Based on the CDR3 plus reference TRBV7-6 and TRBJ1-1, the full variable domain is GAGVSQSPRYKVTKRGQDVALRCDPISGHVSLYWYRQALGQGPEFLTYFNYEAQQDKSGLPNDRFSAERPEGSISTLTIQRTEQRDSAMYRCASSLEGDPSSEAFFGQGTRLTVV.

CDR3 region: CATRRAGGNEQFF. The CDR3 nucleotides read TGTGCCACCCGCCGGGCGGGGGGGAATGAGCAGTTCTTC. J is TRBJ2-1 and V is TRBV6-5, with TRBD2 matching 9 bases. Germline V gene sequence: CDR1 MNHEY, CDR2 SVGAGI. This CDR3 contains 13 residues. After removal of 10 bases from V and 7 bases from J, the junction contained 8 bases not matched to a gene.

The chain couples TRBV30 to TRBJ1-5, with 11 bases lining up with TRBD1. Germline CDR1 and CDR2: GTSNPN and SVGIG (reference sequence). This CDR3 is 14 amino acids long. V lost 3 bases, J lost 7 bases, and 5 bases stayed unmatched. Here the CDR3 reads CAWSGTGGGQPQHF. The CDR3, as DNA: TGTGCCTGGAGCGGGACAGGGGGTGGACAGCCCCAGCATTTT. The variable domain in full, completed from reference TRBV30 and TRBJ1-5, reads SQTIHQWPATLVQPVGSPLSLECTVEGTSNPNLYWYRQAAGRGLQLLFYSVGIGQISSEVPQNLSASRPQDRQFILSSKKLLLSDSGFYLCAWSGTGGGQPQHFGDGTRLSIL.

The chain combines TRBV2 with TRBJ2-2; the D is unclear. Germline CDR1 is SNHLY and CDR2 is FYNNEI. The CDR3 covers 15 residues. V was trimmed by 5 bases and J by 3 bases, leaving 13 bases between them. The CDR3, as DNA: TGTGCCAGCAGTCTCACCCCAGGTCACACCGGGGAGCTGTTTTTT. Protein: CASSLTPGHTGELFF.